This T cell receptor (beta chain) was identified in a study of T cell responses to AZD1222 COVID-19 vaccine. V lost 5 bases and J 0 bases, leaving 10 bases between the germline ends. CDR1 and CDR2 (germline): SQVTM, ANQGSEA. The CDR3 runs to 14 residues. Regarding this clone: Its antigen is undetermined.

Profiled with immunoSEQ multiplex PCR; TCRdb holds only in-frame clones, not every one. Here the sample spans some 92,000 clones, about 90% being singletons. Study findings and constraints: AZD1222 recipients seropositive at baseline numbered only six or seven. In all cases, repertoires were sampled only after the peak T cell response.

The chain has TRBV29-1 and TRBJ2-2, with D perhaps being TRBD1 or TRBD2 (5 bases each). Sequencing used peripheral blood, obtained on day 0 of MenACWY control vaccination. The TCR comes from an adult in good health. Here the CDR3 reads CSVPRGPNTGELFF. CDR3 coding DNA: TGCAGCGTTCCACGGGGCCCGAACACCGGGGAGCTGTTTTTT.